The sequence of this T cell receptor (beta chain) was determined in a study of T-cell reconstitution after alpha-beta-depleted transplantation in children. Preparing the TCRbeta library involved the use of unique molecular identifiers. A single record per CDR3 protein comes from TCRdb applying MiXCR to the PCR reads. Of about 830,000 distinct CDR3 sequences in the sample, roughly 16% were seen once. Regarding the study as a whole: When one year had passed after transplant, most T-cell counts and diversity came from newly produced T cells.

Worth noting for this clonotype: Its antigen is not known.

The clonotype was recovered from a male patient aged 10 to 17 who had a stem cell transplant for acute lymphoblastic leukemia, so the T cells may come from the graft donor. The sequencing here drew on PBMCs, mostly from graft donor cells, taken 360 days after TCRalphabeta/CD19-depleted stem cell transplant.

The CDR3 DNA reads as TGTGCCAGCAGCTCCCTCAAGCGGGAGGGCCAAGAGACCCAGTACTTC. Residues: CASSSLKREGQETQYF. The J gene is TRBJ2-5, the V gene TRBV7-3, with TRBD2 matching 10 bases. The CDR3 length is 16 residues. V shed 4 bases, J shed 1 base, and the junction held 6 bases outside the gene matches. CDR1 and CDR2 (germline): SGHTA, FQGTGA.